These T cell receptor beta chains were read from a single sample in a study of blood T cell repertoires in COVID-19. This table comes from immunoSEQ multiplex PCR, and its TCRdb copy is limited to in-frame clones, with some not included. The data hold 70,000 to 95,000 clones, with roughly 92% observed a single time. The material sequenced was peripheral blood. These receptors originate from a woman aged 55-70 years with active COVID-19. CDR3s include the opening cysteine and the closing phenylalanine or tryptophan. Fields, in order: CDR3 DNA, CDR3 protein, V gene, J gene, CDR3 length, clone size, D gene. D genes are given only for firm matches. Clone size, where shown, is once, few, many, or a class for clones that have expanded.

TGTGCTAGTGCCCGTAGCGGGAGGCCAGATACGCAGTATTTT	CASARSGRPDTQYF	TRBV12-5	TRBJ2-3	14	.	TRBD2
TGCGCCAGCAGCCAAGAGCCGGGGGGCGAGCAGTACTTC	CASSQEPGGEQYF	TRBV4-3	TRBJ2-7	13	.	TRBD2
TGTGCCAGCAGTGACAGGGGGCAAGAAAAACTGTTTTTT	CASSDRGQEKLFF	TRBV2	TRBJ1-4	13	.	TRBD1
TGTGCCAGTAGTATCCAGACAGGGGATGGCTCACCCCTCCACTTT	CASSIQTGDGSPLHF	TRBV19	TRBJ1-6	15	.	TRBD1
TGTGCCAGCAGTACCATCCGACTAGCGGGAGGGGCTTACAATGAGCAGTTCTTC	CASSTIRLAGGAYNEQFF	TRBV28	TRBJ2-1	18	.	TRBD2
TGTGCCAGCAGCCCCCTCTCAGGGCCGGTCCTAAATGAGCAGTTCTTC	CASSPLSGPVLNEQFF	TRBV11-2	TRBJ2-1	16	once	.
TGTGCCAGCAGCGGGACAGGGGGCGTTAGCTATGGCTACACCTTC	CASSGTGGVSYGYTF	TRBV2	TRBJ1-2	15	.	TRBD1
TGTGCCAGCAGCGAAGGGACTAGCGGGCCCTACGAGCAGTACTTC	CASSEGTSGPYEQYF	TRBV9	TRBJ2-7	15	.	TRBD2
TGTGCCAGCAGCCTCGGGACAGGGGGCGCAGATACGCAGTATTTT	CASSLGTGGADTQYF	TRBV3-1/TRBV3-2	TRBJ2-3	15	once	TRBD1
TGTGCCAGCAGCCCCCCAACTGGAAACACCATATATTTT	CASSPPTGNTIYF	TRBV6-6	TRBJ1-3	13	.	.
TGTGCCAGCAGCTTAACAGGGGCGAGCACAGATACGCAGTATTTT	CASSLTGASTDTQYF	TRBV6-6	TRBJ2-3	15	once	TRBD1
TGTGCCAGTAGGATACAGGGGACTCAGCCCCAGCATTTT	CASRIQGTQPQHF	TRBV19	TRBJ1-5	13	.	TRBD1
TGTGCCAGCAGCCCAATGCGGAACACTGAAGCTTTCTTT	CASSPMRNTEAFF	TRBV2	TRBJ1-1	13	.	.
TGTGCCAGCAGCCACCTTAGCGGAGACTCCTACAATGAGCAGTTCTTC	CASSHLSGDSYNEQFF	TRBV27	TRBJ2-1	16	.	.
TGTGCCACCAGCAGAGGGGGGAGCGGGAGAGGAGGAGAGCAGTTCTTC	CATSRGGSGRGGEQFF	TRBV15	TRBJ2-1	16	once	TRBD2
TGTGCCAGCAGCTTCGGAGGGGAGCAGTACTTC	CASSFGGEQYF	TRBV5-6	TRBJ2-7	11	.	.
TGTGCCAGCAGCTTAGGCAGTAATGAAAAACTGTTTTTT	CASSLGSNEKLFF	TRBV7-6	TRBJ1-4	13	.	.
TGTGCCAGCAGCTTAGTCCATACTAGCGGGAGCGGGTACGAGCAGTACTTC	CASSLVHTSGSGYEQYF	TRBV7-9	TRBJ2-7	17	.	TRBD2
TGTGCCAGCTCACCCGGGACAGGACTCTCTGGGGCCAACGTCCTGACTTTC	CASSPGTGLSGANVLTF	TRBV18	TRBJ2-6	17	.	TRBD1
TGTGCCAGCAGCGTAGCTCTGGACTTCTACGAGCAGTACTTC	CASSVALDFYEQYF	TRBV9	TRBJ2-7	14	few	.
TGTGCCAGCAGCCCTCGGAGGACTCTGGGGGAGCAGTACTTC	CASSPRRTLGEQYF	TRBV7-8	TRBJ2-7	14	.	.
TGCGCCAGCAGCCAAGCCCAGGGGATGTTGGTGGATGGCTACACCTTC	CASSQAQGMLVDGYTF	TRBV4-3	TRBJ1-2	16	.	.
TGTGCCAGCAGCTTAACTAGCGGGGGCACAGATACGCAGTATTTT	CASSLTSGGTDTQYF	TRBV7-9	TRBJ2-3	15	.	TRBD2
TGTGCCAGCAGTTTAAGCGGGACAGGGGGCACAGATACGCAGTATTTT	CASSLSGTGGTDTQYF	TRBV28	TRBJ2-3	16	.	TRBD1
TGCGCCAGCAGCCACTCCGGGACAAGGAAGTTTTTT	CASSHSGTRKFF	TRBV4-1	TRBJ1-4	12	.	.
TGTGCCAGTAGTACCCGCCCCTTTAGCGGGGGGTCCACAGATACGCAGTATTTT	CASSTRPFSGGSTDTQYF	TRBV19	TRBJ2-3	18	.	TRBD2
TGTGCCAGCAGCTGGACTAGCGGGGACCGCTACGAGCAGTACTTC	CASSWTSGDRYEQYF	TRBV7-2	TRBJ2-7	15	.	TRBD2
TGTGCCAGCAGGTCACAGGGCCACGAGCAGTACTTC	CASRSQGHEQYF	TRBV12-3/TRBV12-4	TRBJ2-7	12	.	.